The rows below give T cell receptor beta chains drawn from one sample of a study of T cells in Graves' hyperthyroidism and ophthalmopathy. A single record per CDR3 protein comes from TCRdb applying MiXCR to the multiplex PCR reads. The sample has over 500,000 distinct CDR3 sequences, around 15% seen once. The sample consisted of blood. These TCRs come from a woman in her 30s with Graves' ophthalmopathy. Both conserved end residues are part of each CDR3. Each record gives: D gene, J gene, clone size, V gene, CDR3 DNA, CDR3 protein. D genes are given only for firm matches. Not all rows give a size; the values are once, few, many and, for expanded clones, a class.

TRBD1	TRBJ2-7	.	TRBV4-1	TGCGCCAGCAGCACCGACAGGGGCTACGAGCAGTACTTC	CASSTDRGYEQYF
TRBD2	TRBJ2-3	many	TRBV7-6	TGTGCCAGCAGCTTACGCGGGAGGGGCACAGATACGCAGTATTTT	CASSLRGRGTDTQYF
.	TRBJ2-1	.	TRBV20-1	TGCAGTGCTAGAGGGGCAACTACCTACAATGAGCAGTTCTTC	CSARGATTYNEQFF
.	TRBJ1-2	.	TRBV6-1	TGTGCCAGCAGTGAAGGGGGGTTCTATGGCTACACCTTC	CASSEGGFYGYTF
.	TRBJ2-1	.	TRBV7-9	TGTGCCAGCACCCCGACGAGGGCAAACCGCAATGAGCAGTTCTTC	CASTPTRANRNEQFF
.	TRBJ1-2	.	TRBV20-1	TGCAGTGCTAGCAGGGTCCTTGGTGGCTACACCTTC	CSASRVLGGYTF
.	TRBJ2-7	many	TRBV6-1	TGTGCCAGCAGTGAAGCTACAGGGAGCTCCTACGAGCAGTACTTC	CASSEATGSSYEQYF
.	TRBJ2-7	.	TRBV2	TGTGCCAGCAGCCTTAGAGGTAGCGGACCCTACGAGCAGTACTTC	CASSLRGSGPYEQYF
TRBD2	TRBJ2-1	.	TRBV7-8	TGTGCCAGTAGTACTTTAGGAGCGGGAGCAGGCCGCGAGCAGTTCTTC	CASSTLGAGAGREQFF
TRBD1	TRBJ2-7	many	TRBV27	TGTGCCACAAGGGGACAGGGGGGCTCCTACGAGCAGTACTTC	CATRGQGGSYEQYF
TRBD2	TRBJ2-5	many	TRBV28	TGTGCCAGCAGTTTACAGGGACTAGCCCTCGAGACCCAGTACTTC	CASSLQGLALETQYF
TRBD2	TRBJ2-1	many	TRBV28	TGTGCCAGCAGTACTGGGACTAGCGGGAGGCCCTCGTACAATGAGCAGTTCTTC	CASSTGTSGRPSYNEQFF
.	TRBJ2-1	.	TRBV5-6	TGTGCCAGCAGCCAAGTGGGCCGGGGGTACAATGAGCAGTTCTTC	CASSQVGRGYNEQFF
.	TRBJ2-1	.	TRBV7-9	TGTGCCAGCAGCCGTGGACAGTTAAACAATGAGCAGTTCTTC	CASSRGQLNNEQFF
.	TRBJ2-1	few	TRBV20-1	TGCAGTGCTAGAGATCGTCGAAGAGCTTCGGAGCAGTTCTTC	CSARDRRRASEQFF
.	TRBJ1-1	few	TRBV10-3	TGTGCCATCAGTGAGTCGAGGACCGCGAACACTAGGACTGAAGCTTTCTTT	CAISESRTANTRTEAFF
.	TRBJ2-5	.	TRBV7-9	TGTGCCAGCAGTGCAGAGCAAGAGACCCAGTACTTC	CASSAEQETQYF
TRBD2	TRBJ2-7	few	TRBV7-8	TGTGCCAGCAGCTACACTAGCGGGAAGTTTCTGGACGAGCAGTACTTC	CASSYTSGKFLDEQYF
TRBD2	TRBJ2-3	few	TRBV28	TGTGCCAGCAGTTTTTCGGGACTAGCGGGAGAGACAGATACGCAGTATTTT	CASSFSGLAGETDTQYF
TRBD1	TRBJ1-5	few	TRBV20-1	TGCAGTGCCGGACAGGGGAGGGATAGCAATCAGCCCCAGCATTTT	CSAGQGRDSNQPQHF